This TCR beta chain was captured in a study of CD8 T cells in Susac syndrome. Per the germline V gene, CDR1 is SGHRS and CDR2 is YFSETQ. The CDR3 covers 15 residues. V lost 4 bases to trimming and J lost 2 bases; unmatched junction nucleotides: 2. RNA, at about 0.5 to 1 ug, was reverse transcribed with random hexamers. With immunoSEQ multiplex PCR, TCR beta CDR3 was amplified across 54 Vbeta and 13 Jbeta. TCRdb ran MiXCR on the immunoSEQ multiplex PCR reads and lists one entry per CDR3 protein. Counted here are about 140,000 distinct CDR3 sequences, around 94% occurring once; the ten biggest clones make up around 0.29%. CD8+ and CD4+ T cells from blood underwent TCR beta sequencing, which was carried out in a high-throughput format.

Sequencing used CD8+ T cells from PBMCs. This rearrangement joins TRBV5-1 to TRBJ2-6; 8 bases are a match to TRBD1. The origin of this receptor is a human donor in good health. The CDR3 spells CASSQGAAGANVLTF. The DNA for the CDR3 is TGCGCCAGCAGCCAGGGGGCGGCTGGGGCCAACGTCCTGACTTTC.